A single T cell receptor (beta chain) is shown here with its context. Its antigen is not identified. The sample is drawn from a study of post-analysis software for immune sequencing data. Study background: Recorded subtypes: relapsing-remitting, secondary progressive, progressive-relapsing; some patients unannotated. Notes on the study in general: There were five or six TRBV segments more frequent in patients than controls, and TRBV5-6, TRBV5-1 and TRBV20-1 were among them. Samples from a shared batch, those prepared together, strongly co-clustered by F measure. Significantly lower normalized Chao1 diversity was seen in multiple sclerosis patients than in controls.

This CDR3 comprises 12 residues. Looked up from germline, CDR1 is DFQATT and CDR2 is SNEGSKA (reference sequence). V dropped 6 bases and J dropped 4 bases, with 11 bases sitting between them. Built from TCR beta cDNA, the libraries had unique molecular identifiers in them. Between 1 and 10 million T cells gave rise to some 490,000 cDNA molecules. MiXCR was run by TCRdb on the PCR reads, yielding one entry per CDR3 protein. The sample consists of approximately 630,000 distinct CDR3 sequences, roughly three fifths of them appearing once. V usage is TRBV20-1 and J usage is TRBJ2-3; no reliable D call. The material sequenced was blood. The source is a girl aged 2-10 years with multiple sclerosis. The CDR3 spells CSAWEGSDTQYF. CDR3 nucleotides: TGCAGTGCCTGGGAAGGGTCAGATACGCAGTATTTT.